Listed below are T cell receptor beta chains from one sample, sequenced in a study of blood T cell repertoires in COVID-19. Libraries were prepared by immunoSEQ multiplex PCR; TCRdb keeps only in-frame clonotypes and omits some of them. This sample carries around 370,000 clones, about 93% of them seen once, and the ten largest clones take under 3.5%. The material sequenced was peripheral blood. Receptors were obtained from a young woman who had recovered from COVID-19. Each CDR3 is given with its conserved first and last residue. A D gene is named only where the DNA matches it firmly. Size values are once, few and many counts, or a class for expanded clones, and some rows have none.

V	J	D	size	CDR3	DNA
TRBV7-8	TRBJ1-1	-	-	CASSLGAAVENTEAFF	TGTGCCAGCAGCTTAGGGGCAGCGGTCGAAAACACTGAAGCTTTCTTT
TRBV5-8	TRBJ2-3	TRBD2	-	CASRRTSGVNTDTQYF	TGTGCCAGCCGTCGGACTAGCGGGGTTAACACAGATACGCAGTATTTT
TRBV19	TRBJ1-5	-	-	CASSREQGFSNQPQHF	TGTGCCAGTAGTAGGGAACAGGGTTTTAGCAATCAGCCCCAGCATTTT
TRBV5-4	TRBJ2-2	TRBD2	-	CASKGLAGDLNTGELFF	TGTGCCAGCAAAGGCCTAGCGGGAGATCTGAACACCGGGGAGCTGTTTTTT
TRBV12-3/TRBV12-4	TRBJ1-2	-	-	CASSLSRGYTF	TGTGCCAGCAGTTTGAGCAGGGGCTACACCTTC
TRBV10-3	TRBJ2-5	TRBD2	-	CAISDVGGETQYF	TGTGCCATCAGTGACGTGGGGGGGGAGACCCAGTACTTC
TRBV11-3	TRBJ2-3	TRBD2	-	CASSRRSSGSILTDTQYF	TGTGCCAGCAGCCGACGATCTAGCGGGAGTATCCTCACAGATACGCAGTATTTT
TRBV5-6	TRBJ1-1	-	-	CASSVTGNTEAFF	TGTGCCAGCAGCGTGACAGGGAACACTGAAGCTTTCTTT
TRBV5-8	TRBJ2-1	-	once	CASSPASGHNEQFF	TGTGCCAGCAGCCCGGCGAGCGGGCACAATGAGCAGTTCTTC
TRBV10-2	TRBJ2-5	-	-	CASSESRHGTQYF	TGCGCCAGCAGTGAGTCGAGACATGGGACCCAGTACTTC
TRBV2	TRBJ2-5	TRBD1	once	CASRTGHTGGRETQYF	TGTGCCAGCAGGACGGGCCATACAGGGGGTAGAGAGACCCAGTACTTC
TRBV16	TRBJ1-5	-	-	CASSQSIEGRFNQPQHF	TGTGCCAGCAGCCAATCGATCGAGGGCCGGTTCAATCAGCCCCAGCATTTT
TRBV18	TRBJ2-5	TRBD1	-	CASSPGQGANAETQYF	TGTGCCAGCTCACCGGGGCAGGGGGCGAATGCAGAGACCCAGTACTTC
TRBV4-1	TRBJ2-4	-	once	CASSQDPQALGKNIQYF	TGCGCCAGCAGCCAAGATCCCCAAGCGTTGGGCAAAAACATTCAGTACTTC
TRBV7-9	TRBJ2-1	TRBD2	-	CASSLWRELGEQFF	TGTGCCAGCAGCTTATGGCGGGAGTTAGGTGAGCAGTTCTTC
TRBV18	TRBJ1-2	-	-	CASSPRRVGPLNSYTF	TGTGCCAGCTCACCCCGGAGAGTGGGGCCTCTTAATAGCTACACCTTC
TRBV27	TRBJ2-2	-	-	CASSSVRGNTGELFF	TGTGCCAGCAGTTCGGTTAGGGGGAACACCGGGGAGCTGTTTTTT
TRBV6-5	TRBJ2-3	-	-	CASTRGGLTDTQYF	TGTGCCAGCACCCGCGGAGGGCTCACAGATACGCAGTATTTT
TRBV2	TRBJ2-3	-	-	CASSTSSGHDTDTQYF	TGTGCCAGCAGTACCTCCAGCGGTCATGACACAGATACGCAGTATTTT
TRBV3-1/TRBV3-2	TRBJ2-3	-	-	CASSHSRDTDTQYF	TGTGCCAGCAGCCACTCGCGGGACACAGATACGCAGTATTTT
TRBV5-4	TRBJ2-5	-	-	CASSFRTEETQYF	TGTGCCAGCAGCTTCAGGACTGAAGAGACCCAGTACTTC
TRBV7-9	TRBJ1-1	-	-	CASSQQGRSEAFF	TGTGCCAGCAGCCAACAGGGAAGGTCTGAAGCTTTCTTT
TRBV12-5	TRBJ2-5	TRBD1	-	CASGVPGQGMETQYF	TGTGCTAGTGGAGTTCCGGGACAGGGTATGGAGACCCAGTACTTC